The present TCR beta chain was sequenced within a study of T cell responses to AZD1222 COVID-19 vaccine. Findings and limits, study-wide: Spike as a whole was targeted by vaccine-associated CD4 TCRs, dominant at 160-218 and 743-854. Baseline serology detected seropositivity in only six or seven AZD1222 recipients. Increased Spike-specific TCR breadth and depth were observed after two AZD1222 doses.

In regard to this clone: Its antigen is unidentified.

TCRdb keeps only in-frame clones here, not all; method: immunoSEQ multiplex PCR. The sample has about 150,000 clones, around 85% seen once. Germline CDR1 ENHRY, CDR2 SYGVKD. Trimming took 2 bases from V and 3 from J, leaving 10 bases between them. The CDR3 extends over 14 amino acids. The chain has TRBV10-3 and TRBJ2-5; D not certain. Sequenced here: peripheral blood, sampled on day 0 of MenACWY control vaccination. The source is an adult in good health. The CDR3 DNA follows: TGTGCCATCAGTGAGACGGCCGCCAAAGAGACCCAGTACTTC. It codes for CAISETAAKETQYF.